These T cell receptor beta chains were read from a single sample in a study of cytomegalovirus exposure and HLA in healthy donors. Produced via immunoSEQ multiplex PCR; TCRdb's table is partial and in-frame only. Among roughly 140,000 clones listed, more than 65% were seen once. Sequenced: PBMCs. The receptors come from a man aged 25 to 45 in good health and CMV-seropositive. Both conserved end residues are part of each CDR3. A D gene is named only where the DNA matches it firmly. Only some rows state a clone size, as once, few, many or a class for expanded clones.

j_gene: TRBJ2-1; abundance: -; d_gene: TRBD1; v_gene: TRBV14; len: 18; CDR3aa: CASSQRGPTGDLYNEQFF; CDR3nt: TGTGCCAGCAGCCAAAGAGGTCCGACAGGGGACCTCTACAATGAGCAGTTCTTC
j_gene: TRBJ2-7; abundance: few; d_gene: -; v_gene: TRBV7-8; len: 11; CDR3aa: CASSSGGEQYF; CDR3nt: TGTGCCAGCAGCTCGGGCGGGGAGCAGTACTTC
j_gene: TRBJ2-2; abundance: few; d_gene: TRBD1; v_gene: TRBV6-1; len: 15; CDR3aa: CASSSGQAYTGELFF; CDR3nt: TGTGCCAGCAGCTCGGGACAGGCGTACACCGGGGAGCTGTTTTTT
j_gene: TRBJ2-2; abundance: -; d_gene: TRBD2; v_gene: TRBV7-6; len: 16; CDR3aa: CASSLRDYPNTGELFF; CDR3nt: TGTGCCAGCAGCTTACGGGACTACCCAAACACCGGGGAGCTGTTTTTT
j_gene: TRBJ1-1; abundance: once; d_gene: -; v_gene: TRBV4-1; len: 14; CDR3aa: CASSQESTGTEAFF; CDR3nt: TGCGCCAGCAGCCAAGAGAGTACAGGGACTGAAGCTTTCTTT
j_gene: TRBJ2-1; abundance: -; d_gene: -; v_gene: TRBV4-1; len: 15; CDR3aa: CASSPRLVAYNEQFF; CDR3nt: TGCGCCAGCAGCCCCCGACTAGTGGCCTACAATGAGCAGTTCTTC
j_gene: TRBJ1-1; abundance: -; d_gene: -; v_gene: TRBV19; len: 15; CDR3aa: CASSIDGGENTEAFF; CDR3nt: TGTGCCAGTAGTATAGACGGGGGTGAAAACACTGAAGCTTTCTTT
j_gene: TRBJ1-1; abundance: few; d_gene: -; v_gene: TRBV27; len: 13; CDR3aa: CASSLREYTEAFF; CDR3nt: TGTGCCAGCAGTTTACGCGAGTACACTGAAGCTTTCTTT
j_gene: TRBJ1-5; abundance: -; d_gene: -; v_gene: TRBV19; len: 15; CDR3aa: CASSIETYSNQPQHF; CDR3nt: TGTGCCAGTAGTATAGAGACTTATAGCAATCAGCCCCAGCATTTT
j_gene: TRBJ1-1; abundance: -; d_gene: TRBD1; v_gene: TRBV6-6; len: 15; CDR3aa: CASRYHRGLNTEAFF; CDR3nt: TGTGCCAGCAGGTATCACAGGGGGCTGAACACTGAAGCTTTCTTT
j_gene: TRBJ1-1; abundance: -; d_gene: -; v_gene: TRBV6-1; len: 15; CDR3aa: CASSVGRGGTTEAFF; CDR3nt: TGTGCCAGCAGTGTGGGCAGGGGTGGTACGACTGAAGCTTTCTTT
j_gene: TRBJ2-7; abundance: -; d_gene: -; v_gene: TRBV2; len: 13; CDR3aa: CASTSTSAYEQYF; CDR3nt: TGTGCCAGCACCAGCACCAGCGCCTACGAGCAGTACTTC
j_gene: TRBJ2-7; abundance: -; d_gene: -; v_gene: TRBV19; len: 14; CDR3aa: CASSRLPGEYEQYF; CDR3nt: TGTGCCAGTAGTAGACTACCAGGGGAGTACGAGCAGTACTTC
j_gene: TRBJ2-3; abundance: -; d_gene: -; v_gene: TRBV5-4; len: 15; CDR3aa: CASSLRDFRTDTQYF; CDR3nt: TGTGCCAGCAGCTTAAGGGACTTCCGCACAGATACGCAGTATTTT
j_gene: TRBJ1-2; abundance: -; d_gene: -; v_gene: TRBV6-6; len: 14; CDR3aa: CASSRDSVSDGYTF; CDR3nt: TGTGCCAGCAGCCGCGACAGCGTCTCTGATGGCTACACCTTC
j_gene: TRBJ2-5; abundance: -; d_gene: TRBD1; v_gene: TRBV7-9; len: 15; CDR3aa: CASSLAGQTQETQYF; CDR3nt: TGTGCCAGCAGCTTAGCGGGACAGACACAAGAGACCCAGTACTTC
j_gene: TRBJ2-3; abundance: -; d_gene: TRBD1; v_gene: TRBV28; len: 17; CDR3aa: CASSDFPGQGLTDTQYF; CDR3nt: TGTGCCAGCAGTGACTTCCCGGGACAGGGACTCACAGATACGCAGTATTTT
j_gene: TRBJ1-5; abundance: -; d_gene: -; v_gene: TRBV2; len: 15; CDR3aa: CASRPGVQGNQPQHF; CDR3nt: TGTGCCAGCAGACCCGGCGTTCAGGGTAATCAGCCCCAGCATTTT
j_gene: TRBJ1-1; abundance: -; d_gene: TRBD1; v_gene: TRBV5-1; len: 14; CDR3aa: CASSGDRGNTEAFF; CDR3nt: TGCGCCAGCAGCGGAGACAGGGGGAACACTGAAGCTTTCTTT
j_gene: TRBJ2-3; abundance: few; d_gene: TRBD1; v_gene: TRBV5-4; len: 14; CDR3aa: CASSPDRVLGGQYF; CDR3nt: TGTGCCAGCAGCCCGGACAGGGTCCTAGGTGGGCAGTATTTT
j_gene: TRBJ1-5; abundance: few; d_gene: -; v_gene: TRBV6-5; len: 16; CDR3aa: CASSYSSSSTKQPQHF; CDR3nt: TGTGCCAGCAGTTACTCCTCCTCAAGCACGAAACAGCCCCAGCATTTT
j_gene: TRBJ1-2; abundance: -; d_gene: -; v_gene: TRBV18; len: 13; CDR3aa: CASSHGSNYGYTF; CDR3nt: TGTGCCAGCTCACACGGTTCTAACTATGGCTACACCTTC
j_gene: TRBJ2-7; abundance: -; d_gene: TRBD1; v_gene: TRBV27; len: 16; CDR3aa: CASSSTWTGDAGEQYF; CDR3nt: TGTGCCAGCAGTTCTACCTGGACAGGGGACGCGGGCGAGCAGTACTTC
j_gene: TRBJ1-3; abundance: -; d_gene: TRBD1; v_gene: TRBV19; len: 15; CDR3aa: CASTVPRGRGNTIYF; CDR3nt: TGTGCCAGCACGGTTCCAAGGGGGCGCGGAAACACCATATATTTT
j_gene: TRBJ2-4; abundance: -; d_gene: -; v_gene: TRBV4-1; len: 18; CDR3aa: CASSQDMTGLTAKNIQYF; CDR3nt: TGCGCCAGCAGCCAAGATATGACAGGTCTCACAGCCAAAAACATTCAGTACTTC
j_gene: TRBJ1-1; abundance: -; d_gene: TRBD1; v_gene: TRBV5-8; len: 15; CDR3aa: CASSTGQGYHTEAFF; CDR3nt: TGTGCCAGCAGCACCGGACAGGGGTATCACACTGAAGCTTTCTTT
j_gene: TRBJ2-3; abundance: -; d_gene: -; v_gene: TRBV11-1; len: 15; CDR3aa: CASSSGSSGADTQYF; CDR3nt: TGTGCCAGCAGCTCCGGTTCCTCCGGGGCAGATACGCAGTATTTT
j_gene: TRBJ2-1; abundance: -; d_gene: TRBD2; v_gene: TRBV7-9; len: 16; CDR3aa: CASRSGSPFSYNEQFF; CDR3nt: TGTGCCAGCAGGAGCGGGAGCCCCTTCTCCTACAATGAGCAGTTCTTC
j_gene: TRBJ2-2; abundance: -; d_gene: -; v_gene: TRBV28; len: 15; CDR3aa: CASSLYGTHTGELFF; CDR3nt: TGTGCCAGCAGTTTATATGGGACACATACCGGGGAGCTGTTTTTT
j_gene: TRBJ1-4; abundance: once; d_gene: TRBD1; v_gene: TRBV28; len: 15; CDR3aa: CASRLSGTGNEKLFF; CDR3nt: TGTGCCAGCAGGTTATCCGGGACAGGGAATGAAAAACTGTTTTTT
j_gene: TRBJ2-7; abundance: -; d_gene: TRBD1; v_gene: TRBV6-6; len: 15; CDR3aa: CASSDRDRGPYEQYF; CDR3nt: TGTGCCAGCAGTGACCGGGACAGGGGGCCCTACGAGCAGTACTTC
j_gene: TRBJ1-2; abundance: -; d_gene: TRBD1; v_gene: TRBV7-8; len: 15; CDR3aa: CASSLGPWTGNGYTF; CDR3nt: TGTGCCAGCAGCTTAGGCCCTTGGACAGGGAACGGCTACACCTTC
j_gene: TRBJ2-2; abundance: -; d_gene: -; v_gene: TRBV19; len: 13; CDR3aa: CASSVLNTGELFF; CDR3nt: TGTGCCAGTAGTGTCTTAAACACCGGGGAGCTGTTTTTT
j_gene: TRBJ1-4; abundance: -; d_gene: TRBD1; v_gene: TRBV9; len: 15; CDR3aa: CASSVVGTGNEKLFF; CDR3nt: TGTGCCAGCAGCGTAGTCGGGACAGGGAATGAAAAACTGTTTTTT
j_gene: TRBJ2-1; abundance: -; d_gene: -; v_gene: TRBV5-1; len: 12; CDR3aa: CASSFVYNEQFF; CDR3nt: TGCGCCAGCAGCTTTGTATACAATGAGCAGTTCTTC
j_gene: TRBJ2-7; abundance: -; d_gene: TRBD1; v_gene: TRBV27; len: 14; CDR3aa: CASRRGQGVYEQYF; CDR3nt: TGTGCCAGCAGACGGGGACAGGGGGTCTACGAGCAGTACTTC
j_gene: TRBJ1-4; abundance: -; d_gene: -; v_gene: TRBV6-6; len: 11; CDR3aa: CASSPYEKLFF; CDR3nt: TGTGCCAGCAGCCCATATGAAAAACTGTTTTTT
j_gene: TRBJ1-2; abundance: -; d_gene: -; v_gene: TRBV4-1; len: 11; CDR3aa: CASSAREGYTF; CDR3nt: TGCGCCAGCAGCGCACGAGAGGGCTACACCTTC
j_gene: TRBJ2-7; abundance: few; d_gene: TRBD2; v_gene: TRBV5-1; len: 16; CDR3aa: CASSLAASGSFYEQYF; CDR3nt: TGCGCCAGCAGCTTGGCGGCTAGCGGGAGTTTCTACGAGCAGTACTTC
j_gene: TRBJ1-4; abundance: -; d_gene: -; v_gene: TRBV9; len: 14; CDR3aa: CASSVQGGPEKLFF; CDR3nt: TGTGCCAGCAGCGTACAGGGTGGGCCTGAAAAACTGTTTTTT
j_gene: TRBJ2-3; abundance: -; d_gene: -; v_gene: TRBV9; len: 14; CDR3aa: CASSLGSSTDTQYF; CDR3nt: TGTGCCAGCAGCCTCGGGAGTAGCACAGATACGCAGTATTTT
j_gene: TRBJ1-2; abundance: -; d_gene: TRBD1; v_gene: TRBV19; len: 14; CDR3aa: CASSKHGQVNGYTF; CDR3nt: TGTGCCAGTAGCAAACACGGACAGGTGAATGGCTACACCTTC
j_gene: TRBJ1-1; abundance: -; d_gene: TRBD1; v_gene: TRBV28; len: 15; CDR3aa: CASSSYRGGNTEAFF; CDR3nt: TGTGCCAGCAGCTCATACAGGGGGGGAAACACTGAAGCTTTCTTT